This T cell receptor beta chain was captured in a study of T cells in localized non-small cell lung cancer. V lost 0 bases, J lost 3 bases, and 9 bases lay in between. The CDR3 contains 14 residues. The germline CDR1 and CDR2 sequences are MNHEY and SVGAGI. Some clones are missing from TCRdb's copy, which holds only in-frame ones; the method was immunoSEQ multiplex PCR. The table records nearly 35,000 clones, about nine tenths of them present only once. A word on this clone: Its antigen is not known.

Study-wide results and limits: Compared with tumor, uninvolved adjacent lung displayed greater T cell clonality, ranking highest overall. Multi-region tumor sequencing was not done, so intratumor heterogeneity could not be excluded. Adjacent lung exhibited a median of 57 among the 100 most abundant tumor clones. Longer overall survival accompanied higher blood T cell density.

Sequencing was performed on peripheral blood, taken before any cancer treatment. V gene TRBV6-5 combines with J gene TRBJ2-7; no clear D gene. The clonotype was recovered from a woman aged 40-70 years with stage I lung adenocarcinoma. The CDR3 reads CASSYSMGNYEQYF. The CDR3 DNA follows: TGTGCCAGCAGTTACTCGATGGGGAACTACGAGCAGTACTTC.